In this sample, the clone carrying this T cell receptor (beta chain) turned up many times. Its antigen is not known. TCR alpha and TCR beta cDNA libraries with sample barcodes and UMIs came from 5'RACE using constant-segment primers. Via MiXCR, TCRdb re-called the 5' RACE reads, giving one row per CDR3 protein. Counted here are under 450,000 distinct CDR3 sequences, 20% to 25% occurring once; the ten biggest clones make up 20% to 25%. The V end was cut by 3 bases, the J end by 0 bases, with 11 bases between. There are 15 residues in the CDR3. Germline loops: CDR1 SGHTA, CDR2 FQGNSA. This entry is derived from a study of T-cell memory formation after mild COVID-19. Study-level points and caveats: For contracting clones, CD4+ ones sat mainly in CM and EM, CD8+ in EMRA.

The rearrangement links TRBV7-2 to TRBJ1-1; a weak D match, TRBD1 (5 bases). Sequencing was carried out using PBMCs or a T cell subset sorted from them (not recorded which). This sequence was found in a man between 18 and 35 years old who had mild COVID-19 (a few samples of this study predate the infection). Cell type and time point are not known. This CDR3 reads CASSFAGPLNTEAFF. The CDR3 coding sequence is TGTGCCAGCAGCTTCGCAGGGCCACTGAACACTGAAGCTTTCTTT. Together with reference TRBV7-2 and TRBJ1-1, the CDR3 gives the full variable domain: GAGVSQSPSNKVTEKGKDVELRCDPISGHTALYWYRQSLGQGLEFLIYFQGNSAPDKSGLPSDRFSAERTGGSVSTLTIQRTQQEDSAVYLCASSFAGPLNTEAFFGQGTRLTVV.